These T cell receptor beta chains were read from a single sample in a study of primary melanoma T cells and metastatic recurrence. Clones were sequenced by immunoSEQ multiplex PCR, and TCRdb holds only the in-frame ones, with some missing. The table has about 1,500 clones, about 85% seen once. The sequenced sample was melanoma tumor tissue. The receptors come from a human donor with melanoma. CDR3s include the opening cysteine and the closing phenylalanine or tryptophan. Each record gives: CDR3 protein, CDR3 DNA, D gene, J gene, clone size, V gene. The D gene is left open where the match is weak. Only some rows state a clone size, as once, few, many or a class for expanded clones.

CATRPGQSSGNTIYF	TGTGCCACCCGGCCGGGACAGTCCTCTGGAAACACCATATATTTT	TRBD1	TRBJ1-3	NA	TRBV19
CASSYGEGNTIYF	TGTGCCAGCAGTTACGGGGAAGGAAACACCATATATTTT	NA	TRBJ1-3	NA	TRBV6-8
CASSLLVENSPLHF	TGTGCCAGCAGTTTACTGGTGGAGAATTCACCCCTCCACTTT	NA	TRBJ1-6	NA	TRBV28
CASRRDRVNQPQHF	TGTGCCAGCAGGCGGGACAGGGTTAATCAGCCCCAGCATTTT	TRBD1	TRBJ1-5	NA	TRBV6-8
CATSIGFGNEKLFF	TGTGCCACCAGCATAGGGTTTGGTAATGAAAAACTGTTTTTT	NA	TRBJ1-4	NA	TRBV15
CASSSAPRTEGYQETQYF	TGCGCCAGCAGCTCTGCCCCTCGGACAGAGGGTTACCAAGAGACCCAGTACTTC	NA	TRBJ2-5	NA	TRBV5-1
CAISEIDRARGYTF	TGTGCCATCAGTGAGATTGACAGGGCTCGGGGCTACACCTTC	TRBD1	TRBJ1-2	NA	TRBV10-3
CATSRQTGYAEAFF	TGTGCCACCAGCAGACAGACAGGGTACGCTGAAGCTTTCTTT	TRBD1	TRBJ1-1	NA	TRBV15
CASSLVVRTSGGRETQYF	TGTGCCAGCAGCTTGGTTGTGCGGACTAGCGGGGGGCGTGAGACCCAGTACTTC	TRBD2	TRBJ2-5	NA	TRBV11-3
CASSPGARDGTEAFF	TGTGCCAGCAGCCCAGGGGCGAGGGATGGTACTGAAGCTTTCTTT	NA	TRBJ1-1	NA	TRBV7-5
CASSQGASETYEQYF	TGCGCCAGCAGCCAAGGTGCTAGCGAGACGTACGAGCAGTACTTC	NA	TRBJ2-7	NA	TRBV23-1
CASSRGQYQPQHF	TGTGCCAGTAGCCGGGGACAGTATCAGCCCCAGCATTTT	TRBD1	TRBJ1-5	NA	TRBV19
CATLPVTGTGFYEQYF	TGTGCCACCCTACCTGTAACCGGGACAGGGTTCTACGAGCAGTACTTC	TRBD1	TRBJ2-7	large	TRBV6-8
CSVGTGISTDTQYF	TGCAGCGTTGGGACAGGGATTAGCACAGATACGCAGTATTTT	TRBD1	TRBJ2-3	NA	TRBV29-1
CASSYPRTSGRFNEQFF	TGTGCCAGCAGTTACCCAAGGACTAGCGGGAGATTCAATGAGCAGTTCTTC	TRBD2	TRBJ2-1	once	TRBV6-8
CASSRTGWVTEAFF	TGTGCCAGTAGTAGGACAGGTTGGGTCACTGAAGCTTTCTTT	TRBD1	TRBJ1-1	NA	TRBV19
CASSSGNRGLYQPQHF	TGTGCCAGCAGTTCGGGGAACAGGGGGCTGTATCAGCCCCAGCATTTT	TRBD1	TRBJ1-5	once	TRBV6-8
CASSPLVTSGSGTQYF	TGTGCCAGCAGCCCCCTCGTGACGTCAGGGAGTGGGACCCAGTACTTC	NA	TRBJ2-5	NA	TRBV11-3
CASSFAGSDTGELFF	TGTGCCAGCAGCTTCGCAGGTTCGGACACCGGGGAGCTGTTTTTT	NA	TRBJ2-2	once	TRBV7-1
CASSQGDRARTDTQYF	TGCGCCAGCAGCCAAGGGGACAGGGCACGCACAGATACGCAGTATTTT	TRBD1	TRBJ2-3	NA	TRBV23-1
CASRFQGTGQPQHF	TGTGCCAGTAGGTTTCAAGGGACTGGTCAGCCCCAGCATTTT	NA	TRBJ1-5	NA	TRBV19
CAWSGHNIWGTEAFF	TGTGCCTGGAGTGGACACAACATTTGGGGCACTGAAGCTTTCTTT	NA	TRBJ1-1	once	TRBV30
CASSARTGTSGLNEQFF	TGTGCCAGCAGCGCTCGTACCGGGACTAGCGGGTTGAATGAGCAGTTCTTC	TRBD2	TRBJ2-1	NA	TRBV7-7
CASSRQGGNTEAFF	TGTGCCAGCTCTCGACAGGGGGGGAACACTGAAGCTTTCTTT	TRBD1	TRBJ1-1	NA	TRBV18
CASSPGQGRNSPLHF	TGTGCCAGCAGCCCGGGACAGGGAAGAAATTCACCCCTCCACTTT	TRBD1	TRBJ1-6	NA	TRBV11-3
CASSDRGRGYGYTF	TGTGCCAGTAGCGACAGGGGGCGAGGCTATGGCTACACCTTC	TRBD1	TRBJ1-2	NA	TRBV19
CASSRDNNEQFF	TGTGCCAGCAGCCGAGATAACAATGAGCAGTTCTTC	NA	TRBJ2-1	NA	TRBV14
CASGAHRDYEQYF	TGTGCCAGCGGGGCCCATCGCGATTACGAGCAGTACTTC	NA	TRBJ2-7	once	TRBV28
CASSLGESTDTQYF	TGCGCCAGCAGCTTGGGGGAGAGCACAGATACGCAGTATTTT	NA	TRBJ2-3	NA	TRBV5-1
CASSLGRERGNTIYF	TGTGCCAGCAGCTTAGGAAGGGAACGTGGAAACACCATATATTTT	NA	TRBJ1-3	NA	TRBV11-3
CASSEGRGVTEAFF	TGTGCCAGCAGCGAGGGCCGGGGTGTCACTGAAGCTTTCTTT	NA	TRBJ1-1	NA	TRBV28
CASNTKGHEQFF	TGTGCCAGCAACACGAAGGGGCATGAGCAGTTCTTC	NA	TRBJ2-1	NA	TRBV6-8
CASSPDFRDPVLF	TGTGCCAGCTCACCGGACTTCCGGGACCCCGTGCTCTTC	NA	TRBJ2-1	NA	TRBV18
CASSRGYTEAFF	TGTGCCAGTAGCCGGGGCTACACTGAAGCTTTCTTT	NA	TRBJ1-1	NA	TRBV6-8
CSVGLTSGFSYEQYF	TGCAGCGTCGGATTAACTAGCGGGTTCTCCTACGAGCAGTACTTC	TRBD2	TRBJ2-7	NA	TRBV29-1
CAIRQGGGTGELFF	TGTGCCATCAGACAGGGGGGCGGCACCGGGGAGCTGTTTTTT	TRBD1	TRBJ2-2	NA	TRBV6-8
CASSPWGTDTQYF	TGCGCCAGCAGCCCATGGGGAACAGATACGCAGTATTTT	NA	TRBJ2-3	NA	TRBV10-2
CASSQVHGTQYF	TGTGCCAGCAGCCAAGTGCATGGGACCCAGTACTTC	NA	TRBJ2-5	few	TRBV14
CASSLTFADTQYF	TGTGCCAGCAGCTTAACCTTTGCAGATACGCAGTATTTT	NA	TRBJ2-3	NA	TRBV7-1
CAGLGESNYGYTF	TGTGCCGGCCTGGGGGAGTCTAACTATGGCTACACCTTC	NA	TRBJ1-2	NA	TRBV6-8
CASSPQGGGNSPLHF	TGTGCCAGCAGCCCCCAGGGAGGGGGGAATTCACCCCTCCACTTT	NA	TRBJ1-6	few	TRBV11-3
CASSLGAPWGDTQYF	TGCGCCAGCAGCTTGGGGGCCCCTTGGGGAGATACGCAGTATTTT	NA	TRBJ2-3	NA	TRBV5-1
CASSYAATGNQPQHF	TGTGCCAGCAGTTATGCCGCAACCGGCAATCAGCCCCAGCATTTT	NA	TRBJ1-5	NA	TRBV6-8
CASSYSGHQNTEAFF	TGTGCCAGCAGTTACTCGGGACACCAGAACACTGAAGCTTTCTTT	NA	TRBJ1-1	NA	TRBV6-8
CASSRDLPNEKLFF	TGTGCCAGCAGCCGGGACCTCCCTAATGAAAAACTGTTTTTT	NA	TRBJ1-4	NA	TRBV12-1
CSVEEPRGNEQFF	TGCAGCGTTGAAGAGCCTCGGGGGAATGAGCAGTTCTTC	NA	TRBJ2-1	NA	TRBV29-1
CASSLSWTGDSPLHF	TGTGCCAGCAGTTTATCGTGGACAGGGGATTCACCCCTCCACTTT	TRBD1	TRBJ1-6	NA	TRBV6-8
CASTRGLAGGNEQFF	TGTGCCAGCACCCGAGGGCTAGCGGGAGGTAATGAGCAGTTCTTC	TRBD2	TRBJ2-1	few	TRBV6-8
CASSDPHRAEETQYF	TGTGCCAGCAGTGACCCCCATCGGGCCGAAGAGACCCAGTACTTC	NA	TRBJ2-5	NA	TRBV6-8
CASTRGEKTDTQYF	TGTGCCAGCACACGGGGGGAGAAAACAGATACGCAGTATTTT	TRBD2	TRBJ2-3	NA	TRBV6-8
CASSSIIASEGLMNTEAFF	TGTGCCAGCAGTTCAATAATCGCTTCGGAGGGGCTTATGAACACTGAAGCTTTCTTT	NA	TRBJ1-1	NA	TRBV28